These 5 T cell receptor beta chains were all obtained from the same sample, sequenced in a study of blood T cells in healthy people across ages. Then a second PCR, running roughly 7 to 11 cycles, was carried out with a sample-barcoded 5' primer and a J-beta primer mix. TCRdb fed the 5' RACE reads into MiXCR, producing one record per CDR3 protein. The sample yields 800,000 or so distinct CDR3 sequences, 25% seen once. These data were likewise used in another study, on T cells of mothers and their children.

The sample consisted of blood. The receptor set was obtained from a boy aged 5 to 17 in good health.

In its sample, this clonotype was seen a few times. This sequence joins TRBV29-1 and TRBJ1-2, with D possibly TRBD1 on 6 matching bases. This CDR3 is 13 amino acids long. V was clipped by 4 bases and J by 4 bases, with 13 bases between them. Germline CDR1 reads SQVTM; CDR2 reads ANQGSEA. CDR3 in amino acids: CSVGSQGTYGYTF. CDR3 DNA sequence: TGCAGCGTTGGCAGTCAGGGGACCTATGGCTACACCTTC.

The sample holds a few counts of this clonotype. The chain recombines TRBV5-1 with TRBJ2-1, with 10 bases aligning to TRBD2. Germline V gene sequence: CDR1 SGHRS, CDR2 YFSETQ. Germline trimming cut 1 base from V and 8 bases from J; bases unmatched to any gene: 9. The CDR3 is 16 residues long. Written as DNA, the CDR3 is TGCGCCAGCAGCTTGCGCAGCGGGGGGGCCCGGGATGAGCAGTTCTTC. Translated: CASSLRSGGARDEQFF.

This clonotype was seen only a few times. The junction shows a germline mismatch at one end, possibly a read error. The CDR3 region has the DNA TGCGCCAGTAGAAGACAGGTCAATCAGCCCCAGCATTTT. Translated: CASRRQVNQPQHF. The chain has TRBV19 and TRBJ1-5; a possible D gene is TRBD1 (6 bases). The germline CDR1 and CDR2 sequences are LNHDA and SQIVND (reference sequence). The CDR3 runs to 13 residues.

The CDR3: CASSVPVTGPQETQYF. DNA for the CDR3: TGCGCCAGCAGCGTACCCGTGACAGGGCCGCAAGAGACCCAGTACTTC. V and J are TRBV5-1 and TRBJ2-5, with 7 bases aligning to TRBD1. V shed 4 bases and J 2 bases; nucleotides not matched to a gene: 11. Germline V gene data show CDR1 as SGHRS and CDR2 as YFSETQ. The CDR3 is 16 amino acids.

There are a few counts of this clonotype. The CDR3 protein is CASSPTTWGTDTQYF. The CDR3 DNA reads TGTGCCAGCAGCCCGACTACGTGGGGCACAGATACGCAGTATTTT. The V call is TRBV4-2, the J call TRBJ2-3; TRBD2 might be the D (5 bases). Trimming stripped 4 bases from V and 1 base from J, with 12 bases between. This CDR3 is 15 amino acids long. Germline CDR1 is LGHNA and CDR2 is YNFKEQ.